Listed here is a single T cell receptor (beta chain). The specificity of this receptor is unknown. Base quality data are lacking; no much larger clone is found one base away. The germline V gene specifies SGHTA as CDR1 and FQGNSA as CDR2. Here V drops 3 bases and J drops 9 bases, and the junction holds 6 bases not matched to any gene. Reading from cysteine to phenylalanine, the CDR3 counts 14 amino acids. The CDR3 DNA has 42 bases and is translated from base 1. This sample is part of a study of human T cells and chemical hapten exposure (dated by TCRdb to the early 2020s). For the wider study: Libraries were pooled for sequencing, and variation in per-sample TCR yields was attributed mainly to small differences in library volumes within the pool. This study followed changes in the peripheral blood TCR repertoire in vivo during primary and secondary sensitization of alopecia patients to the hapten diphenylcyclopropenone (DPC). For every blood RNA sample, sequencing covered both the TCR alpha and TCR beta chains. Broad study findings and their caveats: Repeated subsampling changed both the strength of the expansion versus patch-test correlation and the threshold at which that correlation became significant. The number of TCRs above 1 in 1000 frequency did not change with DPC sensitization; there was no evidence of global repertoire structure alterations.

Total RNA was isolated from unfractionated whole blood collected in Tempus Blood RNA tubes. Five healthy volunteers served as TCR sequencing controls and were bled at day 0, 2 weeks and 6 weeks. The protocol used for the library was 5' RACE. The sequencer listed for this sample is Illumina MiSeq. Library preparation attached unique molecular identifiers to individual cDNA molecules for quantitative, reproducible TCR counting. As for the authors' bioinformatics: The median number of TCRs per sample was 85,000 to 100,000, ranging from about 23,224 to 700,000. The Decombinator software suite was used to annotate V, J and CDR3 in the TCR reads. To make PS versus PT1 abundance plots, every sample was subsampled to the same number of TCRs (28,000). Expanded TCRs were defined as absent before sensitization and observed at least eight times at the 2-week time point. TCRdb trimmed public reads at Q25 via fastp, called clones via MiXCR and kept in-frame beta chains. Here each entry gathers all rows of one CDR3 protein and keeps the most common genes and DNA. These V and J calls are TCRdb output, not the study's own analysis. Counted in this sample were 110,000 or so distinct CDR3 sequences; 19% of them appeared once. The ten biggest clones cover roughly 2.8% of the sample.

The sequence came from a human donor in good health. This sequence uses TRBV7-2 and TRBJ2-1, with 9 bases aligning to TRBD2. The CDR3 reads CASSLGLAWSEQFF. Read as DNA, the sequence is TGTGCCAGCAGCTTGGGACTAGCCTGGAGTGAGCAGTTCTTC. Where the CDR3 stops, the reference TRBV7-2 and TRBJ2-1 genes take over; the full variable domain is GAGVSQSPSNKVTEKGKDVELRCDPISGHTALYWYRQSLGQGLEFLIYFQGNSAPDKSGLPSDRFSAERTGGSVSTLTIQRTQQEDSAVYLCASSLGLAWSEQFFGPGTRLTVL.